This TCR beta chain was sequenced in a study of blood T cell repertoires in COVID-19. Some clones are missing from TCRdb's copy, which holds only in-frame ones; the method was immunoSEQ multiplex PCR. This sample has around 340,000 clones, with approximately 86% found just once. Per the germline V gene, CDR1 is SGHRS and CDR2 is YFSETQ. This CDR3 region has 12 residues. V shed 4 bases and J shed 7 bases, with 9 bases lying between them. The chain is built from TRBV5-1 and TRBJ2-1, with D possibly matching TRBD2 (6 bases). The clonotype was recovered from a woman aged 40-49 years with acute COVID-19. The sample was PBMCs or T cells enriched from blood (not recorded which). CDR3 residues: CASSPTSNEQFF. In DNA form, the CDR3 reads TGCGCCAGCAGCCCGACTAGTAATGAGCAGTTCTTC.